Listed here are 17 T cell receptor beta chains from one sample, sequenced in a study of post-analysis software for immune sequencing data. Study-wide findings and caveats: Patients carried several TRBV segments more frequently than controls did, and TRBV5-6, TRBV5-1 and TRBV20-1 were among them.

These receptors are not linked to any known antigen. Carried by the TCR beta cDNA libraries were unique molecular identifiers. Via MiXCR, TCRdb re-called the PCR reads, giving one row per CDR3 protein. This sample has a few hundred thousand distinct CDR3 sequences; approximately 45% occur once, and the top ten carry about 12%. Material: blood. The receptors were gathered from a girl aged 10 to 17 with multiple sclerosis.

The table lists this clonotype with a few counts. J is TRBJ1-2 and V is TRBV27; TRBD1 agrees at 7 bases. With V trimmed by 6 bases and J by 4 bases, 11 bases remained unmatched. Per germline, CDR1 MNHEY and CDR2 SMNVEV (reference sequence). The CDR3 extends over 15 amino acids. The CDR3 here is CASREQGVGFYGYTF. The CDR3 bases are TGTGCCAGCAGAGAGCAGGGGGTGGGATTCTATGGCTACACCTTC.

This clonotype was seen more than once but under ten times. This chain connects TRBV7-9 to TRBJ2-6; D gene uncertain. This CDR3 is 16 amino acids long. The V end lost 1 base, the J end lost 0 bases, and 7 bases lay between the germline ends. Germline CDR1 SEHNR, CDR2 FQNEAQ (reference sequence). This chain's CDR3 is CASSLGADSGANVLTF. CDR3 nucleotide sequence: TGTGCCAGCAGCTTAGGTGCAGACTCTGGGGCCAACGTCCTGACTTTC.

This clonotype was seen repeatedly, ten times or more. This chain connects TRBV7-2 to TRBJ2-7; D not certain. V lost 7 bases to trimming and J lost 2 bases, with 12 bases between them. The CDR3 contains 13 residues. From germline, CDR1 is SGHTA and CDR2 FQGNSA. The CDR3 sequence: CASTANRAYEQYF. Written as DNA, the CDR3 is TGTGCCAGCACGGCCAACAGAGCCTACGAGCAGTACTTC.

This clonotype has only a few counts. The chain joins TRBV28 to TRBJ2-7; D not resolved. The CDR3 runs to 13 residues. Germline V lookup: CDR1 MDHEN, CDR2 SYDVKM. V lost 2 bases and J lost 5, with 10 bases in between. CDR3 sequence reads: CASSLIGKNEQYF. The CDR3 DNA is TGTGCCAGCAGTTTAATAGGTAAAAACGAGCAGTACTTC.

The chain recombines TRBV27 with TRBJ1-1; no firm D call. The CDR3 sequence is 15 residues long. V was pared by 5 bases and J by 5 bases, with 18 bases between. Germline V gene lookup returns CDR1 MNHEY and CDR2 SMNVEV (reference sequence). The CDR3 spells CASSPGRRVGTEAFF. DNA of the CDR3: TGTGCCAGCAGTCCCGGACGGAGGGTGGGGACTGAAGCTTTCTTT.

The table lists this clonotype with a few counts. CDR3 in amino acids: CASSSTAPSSYNEQFF. CDR3 in DNA: TGTGCCAGCAGCTCAACAGCCCCCAGCTCCTACAATGAGCAGTTCTTC. The chain combines TRBV7-3 with TRBJ2-1; D is ambiguous. Germline loops: CDR1 SGHTA, CDR2 FQGTGA. The ends were cut back, 4 bases at V and 0 bases at J, with 13 bases in the middle. CDR3 size: 16 residues.

The chain joins TRBV29-1 to TRBJ2-3; no reliable D call. The germline V and J ends were trimmed by 4 bases and 3 bases, with 5 bases remaining between them. Germline V gives CDR1 SQVTM, CDR2 ANQGSEA. The CDR3 is made up of 11 amino acids. CDR3 in amino acids: CSVVGTDTQYF. CDR3 bases: TGCAGCGTTGTCGGGACAGATACGCAGTATTTT.

This clonotype was counted a few times. The V gene is TRBV29-1, the J gene TRBJ2-7; 9 nucleotides line up with TRBD1. Matching the DNA end better, TRBJ2-5 makes the J call doubtful. The CDR3 has 13 amino acids. Germline V gene lookup returns CDR1 SQVTM and CDR2 ANQGSEA. CDR3: CSVEDGTGRTQYF. The CDR3 DNA sequence: TGCAGCGTTGAAGATGGGACAGGGAGGACCCAGTACTTC.

The J gene is TRBJ2-1, the V gene TRBV4-1; perhaps TRBD2 as D (5 bases). The V gene's germline CDR1 is MGHRA and CDR2 YSYEKL. Trimming took off 5 bases at V and 9 bases at J, with 17 bases between the two ends. The CDR3 length is 14 residues. CDR3: CASSSYQAGREQFF. CDR3 DNA: TGCGCCAGCAGCTCATACCAGGCGGGCCGTGAGCAGTTCTTC.

This clonotype has a handful of counts. The gene calls are TRBV11-2 and TRBJ2-3, with 7 positions matching TRBD2. J was trimmed by 6 bases and V by 0 bases; bases with no gene match: 12. Germline CDR1 is SGHAT and CDR2 is FQNNGV. This CDR3 region has 17 residues. The CDR3 region is CASSLDIWGGGPDTQYF. The CDR3 nucleotides read TGTGCCAGCAGCTTAGATATTTGGGGGGGAGGGCCCGATACGCAGTATTTT.

The chain combines TRBV20-1 with TRBJ2-7, with TRBD2 identical over 9 bases. This CDR3 spans 15 amino acids. The germline V gene has CDR1 DFQATT and CDR2 SNEGSKA (reference sequence). V shed 3 bases, J shed 0 bases, and the junction held 6 bases outside the gene matches. CDR3 DNA: TGCAGTGCTAGCGTCGAGCGGGAGGCCTCCTACGAGCAGTACTTC. Translating it yields CSASVEREASYEQYF.

The chain carries TRBV11-2 and TRBJ2-1; D remains ambiguous. CDR3 size: 12 residues. Germline V gene lookup returns CDR1 SGHAT and CDR2 FQNNGV. The V gene lost 0 bases and the J gene lost 8 bases, with 5 bases spanning the gap. CDR3 DNA: TGTGCCAGCAGCTTAGAGCCCGATGAGCAGTTCTTC. This gives the protein CASSLEPDEQFF.

The rearrangement links TRBV6-6 to TRBJ1-2; 7 nucleotides align to TRBD1. The CDR3 runs to 17 residues. Germline-derived CDR1 and CDR2 are MNHNY and SVGAGI (reference sequence). V was pared by 5 bases and J by 5 bases, with 17 bases of the junction left unmatched. CDR3 DNA: TGTGCCAGCAGTCAAACGAAGGGCGACAGGGTGATATATGGCTACACCTTC. Protein product: CASSQTKGDRVIYGYTF.

This chain uses TRBV7-2 with TRBJ1-2, with no clear D. Germline CDR1 and CDR2: SGHTA and FQGNSA. The CDR3 contains 16 residues. V lost 0 bases to trimming and J lost 5 bases, with 16 bases between them. The chain's CDR3 is CASSLAVSGRMYGYTF. The CDR3 bases are TGTGCCAGCAGCTTAGCTGTCTCCGGACGTATGTATGGCTACACCTTC.

This clonotype showed up just a few times. V is TRBV21-1 and J is TRBJ1-1; the table's D call of TRBD1 was not tested on the DNA. TRBV21-1 is a documented pseudogene. The CDR3 has 17 residues. The CDR3 bases are TGTGCCAGCAGCAAGCCTTTGGGGGGACGGAAGAACACTGAAGCTTTCTTT. Protein: CASSKPLGGRKNTEAFF.

This clonotype was detected many times. The junction shows a germline mismatch at one end, possibly a read error. This chain uses TRBV5-1 with TRBJ2-3; 8 nucleotides agree with TRBD2. Per germline, CDR1 SGHRS and CDR2 YFSETQ. The CDR3 sequence is 14 residues long. Here the CDR3 reads CASSSSGSTDTQYF. For the CDR3, the DNA is TGTGCCAGCAGTTCTAGCGGGAGCACAGATACGCAGTATTTT. Combining the CDR3 with reference TRBV5-1 and TRBJ2-3 gives the whole variable domain KAGVTQTPRYLIKTRGQQVTLSCSPISGHRSVSWYQQTPGQGLQFLFEYFSETQRNKGNFPGRFSGRQFSNSRSEMNVSTLELGDSALYLCASSSSGSTDTQYFGPGTRLTVL.

The V gene is TRBV4-2, the J gene TRBJ2-5; unclear D gene. The V and J ends lost 1 base and 3 bases respectively, with 6 bases between them. CDR3 length: 13 residues. Germline values: CDR1 LGHNA, CDR2 YNFKEQ. The CDR3 DNA is TGTGCCAGCAGCCAAGCCCGAGAAGAGACCCAGTACTTC. Amino acid sequence: CASSQAREETQYF.